A single sample gave rise to the 7 T cell receptor beta chains below, sequenced in a study of blood T cell repertoires in COVID-19. Sequencing used immunoSEQ multiplex PCR; TCRdb keeps in-frame clones, though not all of them. Here the sample spans approximately 300,000 clones, approximately 84% being singletons. The sample comprised PBMCs or T cells enriched from blood (not recorded which). The source is a woman between 18 and 29 years old who had recovered from COVID-19.

The chain employs TRBV7-3 and TRBJ2-2; D perhaps matches TRBD2 (5 bases). V lost 1 base and J lost 10, with 13 bases in between. CDR1 SGHTA and CDR2 FQGTGA come from the germline V gene. The CDR3 length is 14 residues. This CDR3 is CASSLNGDSEELFF. For the CDR3, the DNA is TGTGCCAGCAGCTTAAACGGAGATAGCGAGGAGCTGTTTTTT.

With regard to this clone: The junction does not match germline at one end; this may be a read error. This chain uses TRBV3-1 (or the pseudogene TRBV3-2) with TRBJ2-3; maybe TRBD1 (5 bases). The CDR3 length is 14 residues. Germline loops: CDR1 LGHDT, CDR2 YNNKEL (reference sequence). In nucleotides, the CDR3 is TGTGCCAGCAGCCGCCTGACTTCTACAGGTACGCAGTATTTT. It codes for CASSRLTSTGTQYF.

This clone was observed once. The V call is TRBV20-1, the J call TRBJ2-3; no firm D call. From germline, CDR1 is DFQATT and CDR2 SNEGSKA (reference sequence). Trimming removed 5 bases from V and 1 base from J, with 4 bases in between. There are 11 residues in the CDR3. The CDR3 sequence is CSALRTDTQYF. CDR3 nucleotide sequence: TGCAGTGCTCTCCGCACAGATACGCAGTATTTT.

This sequence joins TRBV3-1 (or the pseudogene TRBV3-2) and TRBJ1-3; possibly TRBD1 for D (5 bases). From germline, CDR1 is LGHDT and CDR2 YNNKEL (reference sequence). V gave up 1 base and J gave up 0 bases, with 10 bases separating them. The CDR3 totals 16 residues. This chain's CDR3 is CASSQGIQGSGNTIYF. The CDR3 DNA sequence: TGTGCCAGCAGCCAAGGAATCCAGGGCTCTGGAAACACCATATATTTT.

This chain joins TRBV6-5 and TRBJ2-7; TRBD1 matches 8 bases. CDR3 length equals 14 residues. Trimming removed 5 bases from V and 3 bases from J; junction bases left unmatched: 6. Germline V gives CDR1 MNHEY, CDR2 SVGAGI. In nucleotides, the CDR3 is TGTGCCAGCAGTACCACAGGGGGAGGCTACGAGCAGTACTTC. Amino acid sequence: CASSTTGGGYEQYF.

The DNA for the CDR3 is TGTGCCAGCAGTGATAGCGGAACGTCCTACAATGAGCAGTTCTTC. This translates into CASSDSGTSYNEQFF. The chain combines TRBV6-1 with TRBJ2-1, with a tentative D call TRBD2 (6 bases). Germline values: CDR1 MNHNS, CDR2 SASEGT. The CDR3 spans 15 residues. The germline V and J ends were trimmed by 3 bases and 1 base, with 10 bases remaining between them.

The chain employs TRBV7-8 and TRBJ1-2, with unresolved D. The CDR3 spans 13 residues. Germline values: CDR1 SGHVS, CDR2 FQNEAQ. V lost 5 bases, J lost 6 bases, and 13 bases lay in between. This CDR3 reads CASSPSTWNGYTF. In DNA form, the CDR3 reads TGTGCCAGCAGCCCTTCGACTTGGAATGGCTACACCTTC.